The clone carrying this TCR beta chain was counted many times. Its antigen is as yet unknown. The CDR3 is 13 residues long. Germline V gene lookup returns CDR1 SQVTM and CDR2 ANQGSEA. V shed 7 bases and J shed 4 bases, with 14 bases lying between them. The source of the sample is a study of T-cell reconstitution after alpha-beta-depleted transplantation in children. General study results and limits: The study traced high day-60 TCRbeta diversity in some patients to surviving recipient T cells and thymic progenitors. T-cell numbers and diversity one year post-transplant derived largely from freshly generated T cells. Roughly two months post-transplant, alpha-beta T cells reportedly originated from several hundred graft clones that had expanded.

Preparing the TCRbeta library involved the use of unique molecular identifiers. Each CDR3 protein is one row after TCRdb ran MiXCR on the PCR reads. The repertoire has around 670,000 distinct CDR3 sequences, under 15% of them found once; the top ten carry 0.79%. This chain links TRBV29-1 with TRBJ2-1; no clear D gene. This clonotype originated in a girl aged 2 to 10 with congenital amegakaryocytic thrombocytopenia, due to receive a stem cell transplant. Sequencing used PBMCs, obtained before TCRalphabeta/CD19-depleted stem cell transplant. CDR3 protein: CSAHMTVYNEQFF. DNA of the CDR3: TGCAGCGCTCATATGACGGTTTACAATGAGCAGTTCTTC.